The 3 T cell receptor beta chains reported below all come from one sample, sequenced in a study of T-cell reconstitution after alpha-beta-depleted transplantation in children. Preparing the TCRbeta library involved the use of unique molecular identifiers. TCRdb re-called the PCR reads with MiXCR, one entry per CDR3 protein. Of around 420,000 distinct CDR3 sequences listed, 15% to 20% were seen once; the top ten hold around 30%. This sample comprised PBMCs, mostly from graft donor cells, obtained 360 days after TCRalphabeta/CD19-depleted stem cell transplant. These receptors came from a boy under two years old who had a stem cell transplant for Wiskott-Aldrich syndrome, so the T cells may come from the graft donor.

This chain joins TRBV7-9 and TRBJ1-4; 10 bases match TRBD1. The CDR3 sequence is 15 residues long. V dropped 4 bases and J dropped 5; count of bases not matched to a gene: 4. Germline CDR1 SEHNR, CDR2 FQNEAQ (reference sequence). This chain's CDR3 is CASSSRDRGNEKLFF. CDR3 sequence (DNA): TGTGCCAGCAGCTCCCGGGACAGGGGAAATGAAAAACTGTTTTTT.

The genes are TRBV9 and TRBJ2-2; D perhaps matches TRBD1 (6 bases). The V gene lost 3 bases and the J gene lost 0 bases, with 9 bases spanning the gap. Germline-derived CDR1 and CDR2 are SGDLS and YYNGEE. This CDR3 is built from 15 residues. The CDR3 DNA reads TGTGCCAGCAGCGGGGGACACCCGAACACCGGGGAGCTGTTTTTT. As protein: CASSGGHPNTGELFF.

The chain joins TRBV7-2 to TRBJ2-3; D may be TRBD1 or TRBD2 (6 bases each). V was cut by 5 bases and J by 1 base, with 13 bases left in between. CDR3 length: 15 amino acids. Germline V gives CDR1 SGHTA, CDR2 FQGNSA. This chain's CDR3 is CASSPVGGGTDTQYF. CDR3 coding DNA: TGTGCCAGCAGCCCCGTGGGGGGCGGCACAGATACGCAGTATTTT.